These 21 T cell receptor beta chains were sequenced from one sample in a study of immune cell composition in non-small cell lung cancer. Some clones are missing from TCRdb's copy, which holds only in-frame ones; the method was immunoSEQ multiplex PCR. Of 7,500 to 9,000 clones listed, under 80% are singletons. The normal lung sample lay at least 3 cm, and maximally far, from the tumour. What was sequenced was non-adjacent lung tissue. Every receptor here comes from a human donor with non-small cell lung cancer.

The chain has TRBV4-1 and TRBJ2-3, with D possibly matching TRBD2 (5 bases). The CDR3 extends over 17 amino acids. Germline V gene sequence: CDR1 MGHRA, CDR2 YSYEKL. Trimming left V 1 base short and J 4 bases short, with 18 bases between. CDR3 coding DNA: TGCGCCAGCAGCCAAGGTATCGGGGTCCGGGTTGCAGATACGCAGTATTTT. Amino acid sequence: CASSQGIGVRVADTQYF.

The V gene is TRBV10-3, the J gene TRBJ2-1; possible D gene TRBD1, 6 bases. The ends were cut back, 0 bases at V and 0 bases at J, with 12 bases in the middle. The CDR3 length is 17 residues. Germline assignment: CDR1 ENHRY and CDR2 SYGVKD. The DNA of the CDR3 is TGTGCCATCAGTGAGTCAGGGGGTCTACACTCCTACAATGAGCAGTTCTTC. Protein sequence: CAISESGGLHSYNEQFF.

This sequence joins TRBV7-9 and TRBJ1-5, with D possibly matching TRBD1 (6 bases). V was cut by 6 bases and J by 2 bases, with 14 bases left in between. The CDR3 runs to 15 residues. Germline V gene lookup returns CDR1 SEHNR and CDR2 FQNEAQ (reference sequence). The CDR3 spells CASSSTGRGNQPQHF. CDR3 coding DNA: TGTGCCAGCAGTTCCACAGGGCGAGGCAATCAGCCCCAGCATTTT.

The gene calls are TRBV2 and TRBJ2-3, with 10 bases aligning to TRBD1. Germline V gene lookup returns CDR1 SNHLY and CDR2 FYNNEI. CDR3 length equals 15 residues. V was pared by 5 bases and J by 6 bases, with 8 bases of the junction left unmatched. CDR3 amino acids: CASSLRGQGWDTQYF. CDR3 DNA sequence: TGTGCCAGCAGTCTCAGGGGACAGGGGTGGGATACGCAGTATTTT.

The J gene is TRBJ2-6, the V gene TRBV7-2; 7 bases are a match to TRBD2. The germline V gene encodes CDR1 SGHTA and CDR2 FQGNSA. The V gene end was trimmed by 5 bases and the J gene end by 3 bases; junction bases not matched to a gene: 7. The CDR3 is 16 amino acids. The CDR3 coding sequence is TGTGCCAGCAGCCCCCGGACGGGGGGTGGGGCCAACGTCCTGACTTTC. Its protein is CASSPRTGGGANVLTF.

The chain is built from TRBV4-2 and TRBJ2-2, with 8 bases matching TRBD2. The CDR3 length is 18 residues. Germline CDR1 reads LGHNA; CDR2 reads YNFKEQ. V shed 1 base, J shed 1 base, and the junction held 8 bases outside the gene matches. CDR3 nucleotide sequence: TGTGCCAGCAGCCAAGTGGGTAGCGGGGTACTGAACACCGGGGAGCTGTTTTTT. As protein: CASSQVGSGVLNTGELFF.

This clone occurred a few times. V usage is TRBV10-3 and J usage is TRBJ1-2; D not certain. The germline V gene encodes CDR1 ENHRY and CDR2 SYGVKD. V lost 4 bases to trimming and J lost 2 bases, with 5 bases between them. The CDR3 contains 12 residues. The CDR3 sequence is CAISAMNYGYTF. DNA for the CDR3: TGTGCCATCAGTGCAATGAACTATGGCTACACCTTC.

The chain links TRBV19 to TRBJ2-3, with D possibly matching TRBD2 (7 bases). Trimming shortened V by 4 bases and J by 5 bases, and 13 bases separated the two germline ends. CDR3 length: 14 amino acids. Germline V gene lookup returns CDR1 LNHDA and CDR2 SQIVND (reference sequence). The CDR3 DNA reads TGTGCCAGTAGTAGGTGGGGGGGCGTAGATACGCAGTATTTT. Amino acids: CASSRWGGVDTQYF.

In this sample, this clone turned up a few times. In DNA form, the CDR3 reads TGTGCCAGTAGACATGGACACGGGAATTCACCCCTCCACTTT. Its protein product is CASRHGHGNSPLHF. The J gene is TRBJ1-6, the V gene TRBV19; a weak D match, TRBD1 (5 bases). Per the germline V gene, CDR1 is LNHDA and CDR2 is SQIVND (reference sequence). Trimming took off 6 bases at V and 7 bases at J, with 13 bases between the two ends. The CDR3 is 14 amino acids.

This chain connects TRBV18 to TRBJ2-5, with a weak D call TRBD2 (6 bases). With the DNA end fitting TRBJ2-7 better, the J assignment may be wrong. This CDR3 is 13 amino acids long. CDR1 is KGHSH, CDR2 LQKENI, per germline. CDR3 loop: CASSPGRGYEQYF. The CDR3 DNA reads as TGTGCCAGCTCACCAGGGCGGGGCTACGAGCAGTACTTC.

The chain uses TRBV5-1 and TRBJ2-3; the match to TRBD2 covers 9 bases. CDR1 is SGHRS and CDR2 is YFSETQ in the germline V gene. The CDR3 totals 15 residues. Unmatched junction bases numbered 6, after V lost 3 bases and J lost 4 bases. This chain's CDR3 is CASSSRTSEADTQYF. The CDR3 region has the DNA TGCGCCAGCAGCTCTCGGACTAGCGAAGCAGATACGCAGTATTTT.

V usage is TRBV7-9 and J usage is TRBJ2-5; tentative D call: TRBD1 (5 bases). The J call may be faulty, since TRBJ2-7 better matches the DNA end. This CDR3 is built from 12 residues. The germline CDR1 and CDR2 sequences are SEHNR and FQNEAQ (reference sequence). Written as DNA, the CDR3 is TGTGCCAGCAGCCACCAGGGATACGAGCAGTACTTC. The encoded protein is CASSHQGYEQYF.

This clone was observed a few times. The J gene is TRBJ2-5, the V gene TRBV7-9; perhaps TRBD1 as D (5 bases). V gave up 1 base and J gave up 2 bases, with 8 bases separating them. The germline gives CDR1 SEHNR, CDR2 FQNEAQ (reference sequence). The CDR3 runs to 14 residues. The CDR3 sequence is CASSLESGQETQYF. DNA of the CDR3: TGTGCCAGCAGCTTAGAGTCAGGGCAAGAGACCCAGTACTTC.

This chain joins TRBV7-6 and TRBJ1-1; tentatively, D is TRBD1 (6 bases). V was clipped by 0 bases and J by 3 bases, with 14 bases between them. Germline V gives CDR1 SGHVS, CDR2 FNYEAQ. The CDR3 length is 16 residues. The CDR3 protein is CASSLAFRGGDTEAFF. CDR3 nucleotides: TGTGCCAGCAGCTTAGCTTTCCGAGGGGGTGACACTGAAGCTTTCTTT.

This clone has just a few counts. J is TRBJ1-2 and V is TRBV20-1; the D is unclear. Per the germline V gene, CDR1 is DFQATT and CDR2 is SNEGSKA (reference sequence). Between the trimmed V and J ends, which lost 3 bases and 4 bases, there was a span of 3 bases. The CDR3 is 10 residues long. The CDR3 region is CSASLYGYTF. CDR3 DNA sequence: TGCAGTGCTAGTCTCTATGGCTACACCTTC.

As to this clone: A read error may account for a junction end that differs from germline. CDR3 region: CASSGGLAGGPHNF. Written as DNA, the CDR3 is TGTGCCAGCAGTGGGGGACTAGCGGGGGGCCCCCACAACTTC. The rearrangement joins TRBV2 to TRBJ2-5; 15 positions match TRBD2. Germline loops: CDR1 SNHLY, CDR2 FYNNEI. CDR3 length equals 14 residues.

The CDR3 DNA reads as TGTGCCACCAGCAGAGAGGACAGGAGGAACTATGGCTACACCTTC. Translation: CATSREDRRNYGYTF. The chain is built from TRBV15 and TRBJ1-2, with 7 positions matching TRBD1. The CDR3 runs to 15 residues. CDR1 and CDR2 from the germline V gene are LNHNV and YYDKDF (reference sequence). V lost 0 bases and J lost 2; bases outside the gene matches: 3.

CDR3 residues: CASSPVIYEQYF. CDR3 DNA: TGTGCCAGCTCACCAGTAATCTACGAGCAGTACTTC. The chain combines TRBV18 with TRBJ2-7, with no clear D. This CDR3 region has 12 residues. V was shortened by 2 bases and J by 3 bases, with 5 bases between the two germline ends. Germline V gene sequence: CDR1 KGHSH, CDR2 LQKENI.

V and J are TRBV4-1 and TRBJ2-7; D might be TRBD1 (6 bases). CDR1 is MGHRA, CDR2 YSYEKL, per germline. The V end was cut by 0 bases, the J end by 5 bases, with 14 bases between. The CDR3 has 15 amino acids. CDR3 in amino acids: CASSQDHRARDEQYF. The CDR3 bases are TGCGCCAGCAGCCAAGATCACAGGGCGCGGGACGAGCAGTACTTC.

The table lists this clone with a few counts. CDR3 residues: CASGGTARSYEQYF. The CDR3 bases are TGTGCTAGTGGGGGGACAGCCCGTTCCTACGAGCAGTACTTC. The V call is TRBV12-5, the J call TRBJ2-7, with TRBD1 matching over 7 bases. J lost 1 base, V lost 6 bases, and 6 bases had no gene match. There are 14 residues in the CDR3. The germline V gene has CDR1 LGHNT and CDR2 FRNRAP. The full variable domain, completed using reference TRBV12-5 and TRBJ2-7, is DARVTQTPRHKVTEMGQEVTMRCQPILGHNTVFWYRQTMMQGLELLAYFRNRAPLDDSGMPKDRFSAEMPDATLATLKIQPSEPRDSAVYFCASGGTARSYEQYFGPGTRLTVT.

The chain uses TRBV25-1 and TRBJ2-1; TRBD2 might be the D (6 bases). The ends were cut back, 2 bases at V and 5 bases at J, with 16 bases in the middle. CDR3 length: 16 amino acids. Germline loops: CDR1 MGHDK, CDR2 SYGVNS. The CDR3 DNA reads TGTGCCAGCAGTGAAGTAGGCGGGGTTCGTGACAATGAGCAGTTCTTC. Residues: CASSEVGGVRDNEQFF.